These T cell receptor beta chains were read from a single sample in a study of blood T cell repertoires in COVID-19. Sequenced by immunoSEQ multiplex PCR; TCRdb stores in-frame clones only, minus some. The sample consists of under 400,000 clones, 85% to 90% of them appearing once. Sequenced input: peripheral blood. These receptors were collected from a young woman with COVID-19, enrolled during active disease. Each CDR3 is given with its conserved first and last residue. D genes are given only for firm matches. Rows may omit the clone size; those that give it use once, few, many or a size class.

TRBV19,-,TRBJ1-2,-,CASSIQGLYGYTF,TGTGCCAGTAGTATACAGGGGCTCTATGGCTACACCTTC
TRBV2,-,TRBJ2-6,TRBD1,CASSGGQGAFSGANVLTF,TGTGCCAGCAGTGGAGGACAGGGGGCGTTCTCTGGGGCCAACGTCCTGACTTTC
TRBV14,once,TRBJ1-5,-,CASSQGLNQPQHF,TGTGCCAGCAGCCAAGGGCTCAATCAGCCCCAGCATTTT
TRBV21-1,-,TRBJ1-2,-,CASSKASGRTNYGYTF,TGTGCCAGCAGCAAAGCTTCAGGGCGCACTAACTATGGCTACACCTTC
TRBV29-1,-,TRBJ1-2,-,CSVPGETEFYGYTF,TGCAGCGTCCCAGGGGAGACAGAGTTCTATGGCTACACCTTC
TRBV3-1/TRBV3-2,-,TRBJ1-1,-,CASSHRDTTEAFF,TGTGCCAGCAGCCACCGGGACACCACTGAAGCTTTCTTT
TRBV3-1/TRBV3-2,-,TRBJ1-5,TRBD1,CASSQGGQGFQPQHF,TGTGCCAGCAGCCAAGGGGGACAGGGGTTTCAGCCCCAGCATTTT
TRBV7-3,-,TRBJ1-6,TRBD1,CASSLFQGANSPLHF,TGTGCCAGCAGCTTATTTCAGGGGGCTAATTCACCCCTCCACTTT
TRBV19,once,TRBJ2-1,TRBD2,CASRTSGPSYNEQFF,TGTGCCAGTCGGACTAGCGGTCCAAGCTACAATGAGCAGTTCTTC
TRBV5-1,-,TRBJ2-5,TRBD2,CASSLGTSGYATQETQYF,TGCGCCAGCAGCTTGGGGACTAGCGGTTACGCCACCCAAGAGACCCAGTACTTC
TRBV27,-,TRBJ1-1,-,CASNLLQGGGEAFF,TGTGCCAGCAATTTACTACAAGGAGGAGGTGAAGCTTTCTTT
TRBV28,-,TRBJ2-1,TRBD1,CASIPGTGSYNEQFF,TGTGCCAGCATCCCCGGGACAGGCTCCTACAATGAGCAGTTCTTC
TRBV11-2,-,TRBJ2-1,TRBD2,CASSPGLAGGEQFF,TGTGCCAGCAGCCCGGGACTAGCGGGCGGTGAGCAGTTCTTC
TRBV4-1,-,TRBJ1-1,-,CASSQGRRRSNTEAFF,TGCGCCAGCAGCCAGGGCAGGCGCCGGTCGAACACTGAAGCTTTCTTT
TRBV29-1,once,TRBJ1-2,-,CSVGIGEANYGYTF,TGCAGCGTTGGAATCGGGGAAGCTAACTATGGCTACACCTTC
TRBV9,many,TRBJ1-3,TRBD1,CASSPQGAGNTIYF,TGTGCCAGCAGCCCTCAGGGGGCTGGAAACACCATATATTTT